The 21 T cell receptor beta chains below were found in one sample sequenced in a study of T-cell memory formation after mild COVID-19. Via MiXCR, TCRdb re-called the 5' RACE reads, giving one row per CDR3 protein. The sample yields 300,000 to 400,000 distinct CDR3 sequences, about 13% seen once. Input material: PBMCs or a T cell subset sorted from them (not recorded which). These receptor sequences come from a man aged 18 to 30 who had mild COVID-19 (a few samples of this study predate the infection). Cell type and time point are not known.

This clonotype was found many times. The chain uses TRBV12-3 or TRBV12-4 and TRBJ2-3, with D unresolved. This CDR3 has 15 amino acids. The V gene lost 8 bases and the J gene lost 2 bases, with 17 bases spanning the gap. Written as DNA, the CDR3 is TGTGCCAGCGGACCAAGTTTACCCCTCACAGATACGCAGTATTTT. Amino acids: CASGPSLPLTDTQYF.

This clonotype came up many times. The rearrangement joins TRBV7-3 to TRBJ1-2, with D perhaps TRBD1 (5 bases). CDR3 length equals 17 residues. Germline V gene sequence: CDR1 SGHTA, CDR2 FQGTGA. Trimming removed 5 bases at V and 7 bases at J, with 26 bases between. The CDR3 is CASSQHRPDGAPGGYTF. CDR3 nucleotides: TGTGCCAGCAGCCAACACCGCCCCGACGGGGCCCCCGGTGGCTACACCTTC. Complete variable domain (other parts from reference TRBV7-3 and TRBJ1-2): GAGVSQTPSNKVTEKGKYVELRCDPISGHTALYWYRQSLGQGPEFLIYFQGTGAADDSGLPNDRFFAVRPEGSVSTLKIQRTERGDSAVYLCASSQHRPDGAPGGYTFGSGTRLTVV.

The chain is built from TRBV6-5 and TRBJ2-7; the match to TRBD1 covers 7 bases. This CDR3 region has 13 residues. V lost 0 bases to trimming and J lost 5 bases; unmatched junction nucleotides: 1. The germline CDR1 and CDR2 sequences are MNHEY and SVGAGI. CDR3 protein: CASSYSDRDEQYV. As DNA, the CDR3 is TGTGCCAGCAGTTACTCAGACAGGGACGAGCAGTACGTC.

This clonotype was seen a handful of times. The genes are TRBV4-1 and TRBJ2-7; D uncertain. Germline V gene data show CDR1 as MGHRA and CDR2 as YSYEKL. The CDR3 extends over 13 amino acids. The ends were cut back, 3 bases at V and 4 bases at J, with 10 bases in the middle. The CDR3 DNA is TGCGCCAGCAGCCACCCTGGGGATTACGAGCAGTACTTC. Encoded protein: CASSHPGDYEQYF.

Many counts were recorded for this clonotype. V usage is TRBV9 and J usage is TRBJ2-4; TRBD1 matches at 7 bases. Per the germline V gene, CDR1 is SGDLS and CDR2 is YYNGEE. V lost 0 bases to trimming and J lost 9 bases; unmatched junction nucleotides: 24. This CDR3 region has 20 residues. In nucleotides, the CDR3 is TGTGCCAGCAGCGTAGCATCACCGCACTACATTGGGACAGCCGTGAGCATTCAGTACTTC. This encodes CASSVASPHYIGTAVSIQYF.

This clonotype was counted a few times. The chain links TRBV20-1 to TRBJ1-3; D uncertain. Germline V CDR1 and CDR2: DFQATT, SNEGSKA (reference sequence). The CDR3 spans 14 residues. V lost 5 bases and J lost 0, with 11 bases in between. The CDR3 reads CSAHDTISGNTIYF. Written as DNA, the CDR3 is TGCAGTGCTCACGACACGATCTCTGGAAACACCATATATTTT.

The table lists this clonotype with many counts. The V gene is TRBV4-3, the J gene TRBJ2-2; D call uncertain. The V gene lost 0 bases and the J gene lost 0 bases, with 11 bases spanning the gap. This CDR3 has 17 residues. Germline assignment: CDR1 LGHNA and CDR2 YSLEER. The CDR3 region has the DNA TGCGCCAGCAGCCAAGATATACGGGCAGCGAACACCGGGGAGCTGTTTTTT. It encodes CASSQDIRAANTGELFF.

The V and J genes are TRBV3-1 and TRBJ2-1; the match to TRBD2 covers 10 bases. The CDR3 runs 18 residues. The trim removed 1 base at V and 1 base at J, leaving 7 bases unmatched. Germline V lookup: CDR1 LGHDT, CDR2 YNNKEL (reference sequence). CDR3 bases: TGTGCCAGCAGCCAAGGGACTAGCGGCCCAGAGTCCTACAATGAGCAGTTCTTC. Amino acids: CASSQGTSGPESYNEQFF.

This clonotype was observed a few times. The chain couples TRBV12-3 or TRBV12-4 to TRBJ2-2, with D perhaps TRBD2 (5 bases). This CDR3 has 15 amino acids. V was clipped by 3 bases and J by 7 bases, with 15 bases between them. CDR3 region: CASSFHTSPVGELFF. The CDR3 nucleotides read TGTGCCAGCAGTTTCCACACTAGTCCGGTCGGGGAGCTGTTTTTT.

CDR3 protein: CASEAGPGETQYF. The CDR3 nucleotides are TGCGCCAGCGAAGCGGGGCCAGGGGAGACCCAGTACTTC. The chain uses TRBV5-1 and TRBJ2-5, with 7 bases lining up with TRBD2. The trim removed 7 bases at V and 5 bases at J, leaving 8 bases unmatched. CDR1 and CDR2 (germline): SGHRS, YFSETQ. CDR3 length: 13 amino acids.

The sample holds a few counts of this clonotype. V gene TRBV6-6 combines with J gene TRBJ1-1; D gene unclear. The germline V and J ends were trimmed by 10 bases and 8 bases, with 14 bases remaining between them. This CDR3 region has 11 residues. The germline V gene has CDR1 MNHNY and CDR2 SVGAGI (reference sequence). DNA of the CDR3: TGTGCCACCGAAGTGGCTTTGGAAGCTTTCTTT. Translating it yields CATEVALEAFF.

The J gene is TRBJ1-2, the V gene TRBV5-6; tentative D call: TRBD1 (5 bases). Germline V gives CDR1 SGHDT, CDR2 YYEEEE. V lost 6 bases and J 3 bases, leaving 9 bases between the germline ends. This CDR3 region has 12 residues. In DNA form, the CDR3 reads TGTGCCAGCACAAAAGGGGACTATGGCTACACCTTC. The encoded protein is CASTKGDYGYTF.

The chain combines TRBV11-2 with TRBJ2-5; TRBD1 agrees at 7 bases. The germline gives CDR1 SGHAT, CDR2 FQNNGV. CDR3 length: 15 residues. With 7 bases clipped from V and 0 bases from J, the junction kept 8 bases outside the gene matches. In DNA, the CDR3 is TGTGCCAGCACCTGGGGGACAGAACACCAAGAGACCCAGTACTTC. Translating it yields CASTWGTEHQETQYF.

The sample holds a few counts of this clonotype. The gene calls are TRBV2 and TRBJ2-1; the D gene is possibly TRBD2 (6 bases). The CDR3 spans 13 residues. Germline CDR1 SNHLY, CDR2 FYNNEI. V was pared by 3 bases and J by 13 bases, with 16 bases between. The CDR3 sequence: CASSDRIAGRQFF. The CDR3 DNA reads TGTGCCAGCAGTGATCGGATTGCGGGAAGACAGTTCTTC.

The CDR3 region is CASSPGTGDTEAFF. CDR3 nucleotide sequence: TGTGCCAGCAGCCCCGGGACAGGGGACACTGAAGCTTTCTTT. The gene calls are TRBV7-9 and TRBJ1-1; 10 nucleotides agree with TRBD1. CDR1 and CDR2 from the germline V gene are SEHNR and FQNEAQ (reference sequence). The junction had 3 bases not matched to a gene; V was cut back by 5 bases and J by 3 bases. This CDR3 comprises 14 residues.

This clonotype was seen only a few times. The CDR3 bases are TGTGCCACCAGTGACTCGCGGGGGCGGGAGACCCAGTACTTC. The encoded protein is CATSDSRGRETQYF. The chain employs TRBV24-1 and TRBJ2-5; a possible D gene is TRBD2 (7 bases). V was pared by 4 bases and J by 5 bases, with 13 bases between. CDR1 and CDR2 (germline): KGHDR, SFDVKD. The CDR3 is made up of 14 amino acids.

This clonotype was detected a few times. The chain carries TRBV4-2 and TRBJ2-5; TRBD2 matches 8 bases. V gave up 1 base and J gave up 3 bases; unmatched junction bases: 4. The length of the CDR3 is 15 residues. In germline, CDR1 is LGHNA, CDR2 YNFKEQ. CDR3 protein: CASSQVRRGEETQYF. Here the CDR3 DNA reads TGTGCCAGCAGCCAAGTTAGGCGGGGGGAAGAGACCCAGTACTTC.

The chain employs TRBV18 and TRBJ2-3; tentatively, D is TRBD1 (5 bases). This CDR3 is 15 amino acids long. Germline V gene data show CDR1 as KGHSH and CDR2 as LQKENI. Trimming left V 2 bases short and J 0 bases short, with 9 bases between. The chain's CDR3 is CASSPRGFSTDTQYF. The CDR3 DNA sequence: TGTGCCAGCTCACCAAGGGGATTTAGCACAGATACGCAGTATTTT.

The CDR3, as DNA: TGCGCCAGCAGCTTGGAGGGTTTCCATAATTCACCCCTCCACTTT. Protein product: CASSLEGFHNSPLHF. V gene TRBV5-1 combines with J gene TRBJ1-6; D ambiguous. CDR1 and CDR2 from the germline V gene are SGHRS and YFSETQ. CDR3 length: 15 amino acids. Trimming shortened V by 0 bases and J by 5 bases, and 9 bases separated the two germline ends.

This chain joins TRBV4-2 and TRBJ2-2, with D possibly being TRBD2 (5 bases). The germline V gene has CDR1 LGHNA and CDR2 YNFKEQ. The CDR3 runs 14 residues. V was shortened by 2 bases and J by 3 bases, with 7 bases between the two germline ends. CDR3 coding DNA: TGTGCCAGCAGCCAAAGCGGCTACACCGGGGAGCTGTTTTTT. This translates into CASSQSGYTGELFF.

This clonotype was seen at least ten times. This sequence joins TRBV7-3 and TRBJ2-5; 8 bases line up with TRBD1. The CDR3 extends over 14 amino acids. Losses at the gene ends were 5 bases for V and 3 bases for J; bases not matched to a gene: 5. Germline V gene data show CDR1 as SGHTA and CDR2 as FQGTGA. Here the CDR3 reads CASSPGQGEETQYF. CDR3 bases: TGTGCCAGCAGCCCCGGACAGGGAGAAGAGACCCAGTACTTC.